The present TCR beta chain was sequenced within a study of T cell changes during pregnancy in multiple sclerosis. Assay: immunoSEQ multiplex PCR; the TCRdb copy retains only in-frame clones and omits some. The sample includes 61,000 or so clones, 90% to 95% of them seen just once. V shed 3 bases, J shed 16 bases, and the junction held 18 bases outside the gene matches. CDR1 is SGHTA, CDR2 FQGNSA, per germline. The CDR3 covers 15 residues. The sample consisted of CD4+ T cells from peripheral blood mononuclear cells, taken before pregnancy. This chain uses TRBV7-2 with TRBJ2-1; 7 nucleotides line up with TRBD2. The clonotype comes from a female donor with multiple sclerosis, enrolled in a pregnancy study. The CDR3 reads CASSLNGFGGTNRFF. The DNA for the CDR3 is TGTGCCAGCAGCTTGAATGGTTTTGGAGGGACTAACCGATTCTTC. Full variable domain (outside the CDR3, taken from reference TRBV7-2 and TRBJ2-1): GAGVSQSPSNKVTEKGKDVELRCDPISGHTALYWYRQSLGQGLEFLIYFQGNSAPDKSGLPSDRFSAERTGGSVSTLTIQRTQQEDSAVYLCASSLNGFGGTNRFFGPGTRLTVL.